Here is one TCR beta chain with its context. This specimen belongs to a study of T cell changes during pregnancy in multiple sclerosis. V lost 5 bases and J 0 bases, leaving 14 bases between the germline ends. Germline values: CDR1 SGHVS, CDR2 FNYEAQ. This CDR3 is 16 amino acids long. Profiling relied on immunoSEQ multiplex PCR, and the TCRdb table lists in-frame clones only, not all of them. The sample has about 62,000 clones, approximately 94% seen once. This TCR came from a female donor with multiple sclerosis, enrolled in a pregnancy study. V gene TRBV7-6 combines with J gene TRBJ2-1; tentative D call: TRBD2 (6 bases). The specimen was CD8+ T cells from peripheral blood mononuclear cells, collected in the second trimester of pregnancy. The CDR3 protein is CASSPFGGRSYNEQFF. The DNA of the CDR3 is TGTGCCAGCAGCCCCTTCGGGGGTCGCTCCTACAATGAGCAGTTCTTC.